The 27 T cell receptor beta chains below all came from one sample that was sequenced in a study of T cell clonality in common variable immunodeficiency. The repertoire was sequenced with immunoSEQ multiplex PCR; TCRdb's copy has only in-frame clones and lacks some. This set yields approximately 57,000 clones and no singletons; the top ten hold about 0.9%. Sequencing used peripheral blood mononuclear cells. Receptors originate from a person between 18 and 75 years old in good health.

This clone was counted many times. The CDR3 DNA, read in part, is TGTGCCAGCAGCTTCGGGACACTGAACACCGGGGAG. This encodes CASSFGTLNTGE. The full CDR3 protein is CASSFGTLNTGELFF. The rearrangement joins TRBV5-6 to TRBJ2-2, with D perhaps matching TRBD1 (6 bases). The CDR3 end is not reached by the read, which stops 3 residues before it; the germline J gene fills it in. Trimming shortened V by 2 bases and J by 1 base, and 9 bases separated the two germline ends. There are 15 residues in the CDR3. The V gene's germline CDR1 is SGHDT and CDR2 YYEEEE.

This clone was seen many times. The read falls 3 residues short of the CDR3 end, and the missing part is taken from the germline J gene. The rearrangement uses TRBV5-1 and TRBJ2-3; 8 bases map to TRBD2. Germline CDR1 is SGHRS and CDR2 is YFSETQ. V shed 0 bases and J 0 bases; nucleotides not matched to a gene: 3. The CDR3 is 16 amino acids. Here the CDR3 reads CASSLGRGASTDTQYF. The CDR3 bases that were read are TGCGCCAGCAGCTTGGGGCGGGGGGCTAGCACAGATACG. Together with reference TRBV5-1 and TRBJ2-3, the CDR3 gives the full variable domain: KAGVTQTPRYLIKTRGQQVTLSCSPISGHRSVSWYQQTPGQGLQFLFEYFSETQRNKGNFPGRFSGRQFSNSRSEMNVSTLELGDSALYLCASSLGRGASTDTQYFGPGTRLTVL.

Comment on this clone: From the germline J gene comes the end of the CDR3, since the read stops 3 residues before it. This sequence joins TRBV6-1 and TRBJ1-2, with D possibly matching TRBD1 (5 bases). The CDR3 is 14 amino acids. Germline values: CDR1 MNHNS, CDR2 SASEGT. The part of the CDR3 DNA that was read is TGTGCCAGCAGTGAAGGGCCAGTGACAGATACC. As protein: CASSEGPVTDT. The whole CDR3 reads CASSEGPVTDTYTF.

This clone came up many times. The CDR3 end falls 3 residues outside the read, so it is completed with the germline J gene. The J gene is TRBJ2-2, the V gene TRBV5-1; TRBD2 matches 7 bases. The CDR3 is 15 residues long. The trim removed 3 bases at V and 1 base at J, leaving 3 bases unmatched. Germline lookup yields CDR1 SGHRS and CDR2 YFSETQ. The DNA read from the CDR3 is TGCGCCAGCAGCTACGGCGGGGGGAACACCGGGGAG. Protein sequence: CASSYGGGNTGE. The whole CDR3 protein is CASSYGGGNTGELFF.

This clone was detected only a few times. The junction differs from germline at one of its ends, possibly a read error. The CDR3 end falls 3 residues outside the read, so it is completed with the germline J gene. Other DNA sequences from this sample encode an identical CDR3 as well. The chain couples TRBV5-1 to TRBJ1-3, with D maybe TRBD1 (5 bases). Germline CDR1 reads SGHRS; CDR2 reads YFSETQ. The CDR3 runs to 14 residues. Incomplete CDR3 DNA: TGCGCCAGCAGCTTGGGGGACTCTGGAAACACG. Protein product: CASSLGDSGNT. The whole CDR3 sequence is CASSLGDSGNTIYF.

This clone was recorded at least ten times. The CDR3 end lies 3 residues beyond the end of the read and is filled in from the germline J gene. The rearrangement uses TRBV14 and TRBJ2-5, with a weak D call TRBD2 (6 bases). CDR1 is SGHDN, CDR2 FVKESK, per germline. Between the trimmed V and J ends, which lost 1 base and 2 bases, there was a span of 14 bases. CDR3 length equals 16 residues. Partial CDR3 DNA: TGTGCCAGCAGCCAAGTTATAGCCGGGGGTCAAGAGACC. Amino acids: CASSQVIAGGQET. The full CDR3 sequence reads CASSQVIAGGQETQYF. Drawing the rest from reference TRBV14 and TRBJ2-5, the complete variable domain is EAGVTQFPSHSVIEKGQTVTLRCDPISGHDNLYWYRRVMGKEIKFLLHFVKESKQDESGMPNNRFLAERTGGTYSTLKVQPAELEDSGVYFCASSQVIAGGQETQYFGPGTRLLVL.

Points on this clone: The read terminates 3 residues ahead of where the CDR3 ends, so the germline J gene completes it. V gene TRBV2 combines with J gene TRBJ2-3; 9 positions match TRBD1. Germline assignment: CDR1 SNHLY and CDR2 FYNNEI. The CDR3 is 15 amino acids. The V gene end was trimmed by 6 bases and the J gene end by 2 bases; junction bases not matched to a gene: 6. The sequenced CDR3 bases are TGTGCCAGCAGGGGGACAGGGCTTTACACAGATACG. As protein: CASRGTGLYTDT. The CDR3, in full, reads CASRGTGLYTDTQYF.

This clone was seen ten or more times. The DNA read from the CDR3 is TGTGCCAGCAGTTACCACAGGTCCAGCTCCTACGAG. It yields the protein CASSYHRSSSYE. The full CDR3 reads CASSYHRSSSYEQYF. V usage is TRBV28 and J usage is TRBJ2-7, with a tentative D call TRBD1 (5 bases). The CDR3 extends 3 residues past the end of the read, so its final part is completed from the germline J gene. CDR1 is MDHEN, CDR2 SYDVKM, per germline. The V and J ends lost 4 bases and 0 bases respectively, with 13 bases between them. The CDR3 loop spans 15 amino acids.

In this sample, this clone turned up many times. Read coverage stops 3 residues before the CDR3 terminus; the germline J gene supplies the remainder. The same CDR3 is also encoded by other DNA sequences in this sample. The J gene is TRBJ2-1, the V gene TRBV11-2, with TRBD2 identical over 14 bases. Trimming removed 5 bases from V and 7 bases from J; junction bases left unmatched: 4. The CDR3 loop spans 15 amino acids. Germline V gives CDR1 SGHAT, CDR2 FQNNGV. The CDR3 loop reads CASSLGLAGGNEQFF. The sequenced CDR3 bases are TGTGCCAGCAGCCTCGGACTAGCGGGGGGAAATGAG.

This clone showed up many times. The read is 3 residues too short to cover the CDR3 end, so that end is filled in from the germline J gene. V and J are TRBV28 and TRBJ1-1; 9 nucleotides align to TRBD1. Unmatched junction bases numbered 8, after V lost 5 bases and J lost 4 bases. This CDR3 has 15 residues. CDR1 MDHEN and CDR2 SYDVKM come from the germline V gene. The CDR3 sequence is CASSTQGAWGTEAFF. Partial CDR3 DNA: TGTGCCAGCAGTACACAGGGGGCATGGGGCACTGAA.

This clone was observed at least ten times. The CDR3 region is CASSRAGGGYTF. The CDR3 DNA, read in part, is TGTGCCAGCAGCCGCGCGGGGGGGGGC. The chain uses TRBV3-1 (or the pseudogene TRBV3-2) and TRBJ1-2; perhaps TRBD1 as D (5 bases). The read ends 3 residues shy of where the CDR3 ends; the end is completed using the germline J gene. The CDR3 is 12 residues long. The germline V gene encodes CDR1 LGHDT and CDR2 YNNKEL (reference sequence).

This clone came up many times. The sequenced part of the CDR3 DNA is TGTGCCAGCAGCTTAACAGGGATGTTAGGAGAGACC. This sequence encodes CASSLTGMLGET. In full, the CDR3 reads CASSLTGMLGETQYF. This chain links TRBV7-2 with TRBJ2-5, with D tentatively TRBD1 (6 bases). The DNA ends 3 residues before the CDR3 does, and the rest of the CDR3 is filled in from the germline J gene. The CDR3 is 15 residues long. The germline V gene encodes CDR1 SGHTA and CDR2 FQGNSA. The V gene lost 2 bases and the J gene lost 4 bases, with 14 bases spanning the gap.

This clone was recorded at least ten times. Read coverage stops 3 residues before the CDR3 terminus; the germline J gene supplies the remainder. The chain is built from TRBV7-2 and TRBJ2-2; D is ambiguous. V lost 3 bases to trimming and J lost 7 bases, with 6 bases between them. The germline V gene encodes CDR1 SGHTA and CDR2 FQGNSA. The CDR3 runs 12 residues. The CDR3 DNA, read in part, is TGTGCCAGCAGCTTTTATGTCGGGGAG. Translated: CASSFYVGE. The complete CDR3 sequence is CASSFYVGELFF.

This clone was seen at least ten times. Read coverage stops 3 residues before the CDR3 terminus; the germline J gene supplies the remainder. The chain uses TRBV7-2 and TRBJ1-1, with 8 positions matching TRBD1. Germline CDR1 SGHTA, CDR2 FQGNSA. The CDR3 totals 14 residues. CDR3 DNA, as far as it was read: TGTGCCAGCAGCTTGCTGGACAGGGCTTTCTTA. It translates to CASSLLDRAFL. The CDR3 as a whole reads CASSLLDRAFLAFF.

At least ten counts were recorded for this clone. The read finishes 3 residues shy of the CDR3 end, and the germline J gene is used to complete it. The V gene is TRBV4-1, the J gene TRBJ1-5, with 8 bases that match TRBD1. Germline V gene data show CDR1 as MGHRA and CDR2 as YSYEKL. V trimming: 6 bases; J trimming: 4 bases; junction bases outside the gene matches: 5. This CDR3 comprises 14 residues. The CDR3 sequence is CASSPGQGNQPQHF. The CDR3 bases that were read are TGCGCCAGCAGTCCAGGACAGGGAAATCAGCCC.

This clone came up many times. From the germline J gene comes the end of the CDR3, since the read stops 3 residues before it. This sequence joins TRBV6-1 and TRBJ2-5; 7 nucleotides align to TRBD1. The CDR3 extends over 15 amino acids. The V gene end was trimmed by 2 bases and the J gene end by 5 bases; junction bases not matched to a gene: 8. Per the germline V gene, CDR1 is MNHNS and CDR2 is SASEGT. The part of the CDR3 DNA that was read is TGTGCCAGCAGTGAAAGGGCAGGGGGAGCGGAGACC. Translated: CASSERAGGAET. The whole CDR3 protein reads CASSERAGGAETQYF.

This clone was seen repeatedly, ten times or more. The sequence runs out 3 residues before the end of the CDR3; the remainder is reconstructed from the germline J gene. The V and J genes are TRBV7-9 and TRBJ1-2; possibly TRBD1 for D (5 bases). Between the trimmed V and J ends, which lost 5 bases and 4 bases, there was a span of 11 bases. The CDR3 consists of 13 residues. CDR1 is SEHNR, CDR2 FQNEAQ, per germline (reference sequence). The CDR3 here is CASSRGTVYGYTF. CDR3 DNA (partial): TGTGCCAGCAGCCGAGGGACTGTCTATGGC.

This clone appeared many times. The sequenced fragment ends 3 residues before the CDR3 boundary, so the rest is inferred from the germline J gene. Other DNA variants within this sample encode the same CDR3. The chain joins TRBV5-1 to TRBJ1-3; D is uncertain. The CDR3 has 15 amino acids. Germline CDR1 and CDR2: SGHRS and YFSETQ. Trimming pared 9 bases from V and 3 bases from J, leaving 19 bases between. CDR3 DNA, as far as it was read: TGCGCCAACCCGTCCCTCGAGGAGGGTGGAAACACC. This translates into CANPSLEEGGNT. The entire CDR3 protein reads CANPSLEEGGNTIYF.

This clone showed up many times. Read data end 3 residues before the CDR3 end; the end is taken from the germline J gene. V is TRBV19 and J is TRBJ1-5, with 7 nucleotides matching TRBD1. The germline V gene has CDR1 LNHDA and CDR2 SQIVND (reference sequence). The V segment lost 4 bases and the J segment 4 bases; nucleotides outside the gene matches: 1. The CDR3 has 13 amino acids. The sequenced part of the CDR3 DNA is TGTGCCAGTAGTACACAGGGGAATCAGCCC. It encodes CASSTQGNQP. The entire CDR3 protein is CASSTQGNQPQHF.

This clone was detected many times. The CDR3 end falls 3 residues outside the read, so it is completed with the germline J gene. The chain recombines TRBV7-9 with TRBJ2-1; D is unresolved. Germline CDR1 and CDR2: SEHNR and FQNEAQ (reference sequence). The CDR3 contains 12 residues. Trimming pared 5 bases from V and 3 bases from J, leaving 5 bases between. CDR3 sequence reads: CASSLIYNEQFF. The CDR3 bases that were read are TGTGCCAGCAGCCTTATCTACAATGAG.

This clone occurred many times. The sequence runs out 3 residues before the end of the CDR3; the remainder is reconstructed from the germline J gene. The genes are TRBV2 and TRBJ2-5; no reliable D call. V was shortened by 0 bases and J by 4 bases, with 9 bases between the two germline ends. Per the germline V gene, CDR1 is SNHLY and CDR2 is FYNNEI. The CDR3 loop spans 14 amino acids. CDR3 DNA (partial): TGTGCCAGCAGTGAAGCGCTCGAGGTAGAGACC. Amino acids: CASSEALEVET. The whole CDR3 is CASSEALEVETQYF.

This clone was counted many times. The read finishes 3 residues shy of the CDR3 end, and the germline J gene is used to complete it. The chain carries TRBV5-1 and TRBJ1-5, with unresolved D. The germline V gene encodes CDR1 SGHRS and CDR2 YFSETQ. Trimming shortened V by 0 bases and J by 4 bases, and 5 bases separated the two germline ends. This CDR3 has 13 amino acids. CDR3 amino acids: CASSLDGNQPQHF. CDR3 DNA, as far as it was read: TGCGCCAGCAGCTTGGACGGGAATCAGCCC.

Many counts were recorded for this clone. The read stops 3 residues short of the end of the CDR3; the missing end is completed from the germline J gene. This rearrangement joins TRBV20-1 to TRBJ2-1, with 11 positions matching TRBD2. The V and J ends lost 0 bases and 5 bases, in that order; junction bases with no gene match: 6. The CDR3 is 16 amino acids. Looked up from germline, CDR1 is DFQATT and CDR2 is SNEGSKA (reference sequence). The CDR3 reads CSARDRLAGGHNEQFF. Partial CDR3 DNA: TGCAGTGCTAGAGATCGGCTAGCGGGGGGTCACAATGAG.

This clone was counted at least ten times. The DNA read from the CDR3 is TGTGCCTGGAACGAGGGGAGAACGACTGAA. This sequence encodes CAWNEGRTTE. The complete CDR3 reads CAWNEGRTTEAFF. The chain links TRBV30 to TRBJ1-1; a weak D match, TRBD1 (5 bases). With the read ending 3 residues before the CDR3 end, the germline J gene is used to fill in that end. Trimming pared 4 bases from V and 5 bases from J, leaving 14 bases between. The germline V gene encodes CDR1 GTSNPN and CDR2 SVGIG (reference sequence). The CDR3 is 13 residues long.

This clone was picked up many times. The read terminates 3 residues before the CDR3 end, so the remaining end is supplied by the germline J gene. The chain is built from TRBV30 and TRBJ2-5; possible D gene TRBD1, 6 bases. In germline, CDR1 is GTSNPN, CDR2 SVGIG (reference sequence). The CDR3 totals 15 residues. The V end was cut by 3 bases, the J end by 1 base, with 15 bases between. CDR3: CAWRLLGGSQETQYF. The part of the CDR3 DNA that was read is TGTGCCTGGAGATTATTAGGGGGTAGCCAAGAGACC.

A few counts support this clone. A read error is the likely source, as a far larger clone sits one nucleotide away. The read halts 3 residues ahead of the CDR3 end, with the missing end drawn from the germline J gene. This chain joins TRBV6-1 and TRBJ2-4, with D perhaps matching TRBD1 (6 bases). CDR1 and CDR2 (germline): MNHNS, SASEGT. The CDR3 runs 15 residues. CDR3 region: CGSSANPDSQNIQYF. The DNA read from the CDR3 is TGTGGCAGCAGTGCCAATCCGGACAGTCAAAACATT.

This clone was observed many times. From the germline J gene comes the end of the CDR3, since the read stops 3 residues before it. The chain carries TRBV5-1 and TRBJ2-2; TRBD1 agrees at 9 bases. In germline, CDR1 is SGHRS, CDR2 YFSETQ. The CDR3 covers 17 residues. The chain's CDR3 is CASSLYGTGSYDEKLFF. CDR3 DNA, as far as it was read: TGCGCCAGCAGCTTATACGGGACAGGGAGTTATGATGAAAAG.